These 17 T cell receptor beta chains came from one sample sequenced in a study of cytomegalovirus exposure and HLA in healthy donors. Generated by immunoSEQ multiplex PCR, the TCRdb table keeps only in-frame clones and is missing some. The sample has approximately 260,000 clones; approximately 86% are singletons. The sequenced material came from PBMCs. Receptors were obtained from a woman between 18 and 29 years old in good health and CMV-seronegative.

CDR3 in amino acids: CASSQVKTSGSYEQYF. The CDR3 DNA sequence: TGCGCCAGCAGCCAAGTTAAGACTAGCGGGAGCTACGAGCAGTACTTC. The rearrangement links TRBV4-1 to TRBJ2-7; TRBD2 matches 12 bases. The CDR3 consists of 16 residues. CDR1 is MGHRA, CDR2 YSYEKL, per germline. J lost 3 bases, V lost 1 base, and 4 bases had no gene match.

This clone has a handful of counts. The chain recombines TRBV6-5 with TRBJ2-3, with D possibly TRBD2 on 6 matching bases. Trimming removed 5 bases from V and 6 bases from J, with 12 bases in between. CDR1 MNHEY and CDR2 SVGAGI come from the germline V gene. The CDR3 length is 13 residues. The CDR3 sequence is CASSGAGSDTQYF. Here the CDR3 DNA reads TGTGCCAGCAGTGGCGCGGGGAGCGATACGCAGTATTTT.

The rearrangement joins TRBV7-9 to TRBJ2-1; the match to TRBD2 covers 9 bases. The CDR3 contains 16 residues. Germline V gene data show CDR1 as SEHNR and CDR2 as FQNEAQ (reference sequence). J was trimmed by 2 bases and V by 3 bases; bases with no gene match: 5. The CDR3 DNA follows: TGTGCCAGCAGCTTGGGGGCGGGAGGGGCCTACAATGAGCAGTTCTTC. It is translated as CASSLGAGGAYNEQFF.

The rearrangement links TRBV5-1 to TRBJ1-1, with a weak D call TRBD1 (6 bases). V was trimmed by 0 bases and J by 6 bases, leaving 12 bases between them. Germline V gene data show CDR1 as SGHRS and CDR2 as YFSETQ. This CDR3 is built from 14 residues. As DNA, the CDR3 is TGCGCCAGCAGCTTGGTTGCAGGGGCGGCTGAAGCTTTCTTT. This gives the protein CASSLVAGAAEAFF.

The chain combines TRBV7-6 with TRBJ2-7; a weak D match, TRBD2 (6 bases). The V gene's germline CDR1 is SGHVS and CDR2 FNYEAQ. V gave up 4 bases and J gave up 2 bases, with 9 bases separating them. This CDR3 has 13 amino acids. CDR3 in DNA: TGTGCCAGCAGCTGGGACTCAGCCTACGAGCAGTACTTC. Translation gives CASSWDSAYEQYF. The full variable domain, rest sourced from reference TRBV7-6 and TRBJ2-7, is GAGVSQSPRYKVTKRGQDVALRCDPISGHVSLYWYRQALGQGPEFLTYFNYEAQQDKSGLPNDRFSAERPEGSISTLTIQRTEQRDSAMYRCASSWDSAYEQYFGPGTRLTVT.

There are a few counts of this clone. The gene calls are TRBV6-1 and TRBJ2-7; possibly TRBD2 for D (6 bases). Trimming cost V 4 bases and J 2 bases, with 12 bases left between them. The CDR3 totals 14 residues. In germline, CDR1 is MNHNS, CDR2 SASEGT. The CDR3 DNA sequence: TGTGCCAGCAGTGCGAGGGGACTTCCCTACGAGCAGTACTTC. Amino acid sequence: CASSARGLPYEQYF.

The J gene is TRBJ2-7, the V gene TRBV4-2; TRBD1 matches at 7 bases. Losses at the gene ends were 0 bases for V and 0 bases for J; bases not matched to a gene: 2. Germline V gene data show CDR1 as LGHNA and CDR2 as YNFKEQ. The CDR3 has 15 amino acids. CDR3: CASSQEGQVSYEQYF. DNA for the CDR3: TGTGCCAGCAGCCAAGAAGGACAGGTCTCCTACGAGCAGTACTTC.

This clone came up many times. The rearrangement uses TRBV5-1 and TRBJ2-3; 10 bases align to TRBD2. The CDR3 length is 16 residues. V lost 4 bases and J lost 4; bases outside the gene matches: 9. Germline V gene data show CDR1 as SGHRS and CDR2 as YFSETQ. The DNA of the CDR3 is TGCGCCAGCAGCGTAAGCAGCGGGGGGGCTGCAGATACGCAGTATTTT. Encoded protein: CASSVSSGGAADTQYF. Together with reference TRBV5-1 and TRBJ2-3, the CDR3 gives the full variable domain: KAGVTQTPRYLIKTRGQQVTLSCSPISGHRSVSWYQQTPGQGLQFLFEYFSETQRNKGNFPGRFSGRQFSNSRSEMNVSTLELGDSALYLCASSVSSGGAADTQYFGPGTRLTVL.

The rearrangement links TRBV7-9 to TRBJ2-7; D not resolved. This CDR3 is built from 17 residues. Germline CDR1 SEHNR, CDR2 FQNEAQ (reference sequence). Trimming pared 5 bases from V and 0 bases from J, leaving 20 bases between. The CDR3 sequence: CASSRSSHSRNSYEQYF. The DNA of the CDR3 is TGTGCCAGCAGCCGAAGTTCCCACTCCAGGAACTCCTACGAGCAGTACTTC.

The rearrangement joins TRBV15 to TRBJ1-1; D is possibly TRBD1 (5 bases). CDR3 length: 16 amino acids. Germline V CDR1 and CDR2: LNHNV, YYDKDF (reference sequence). Trimming stripped 0 bases from V and 3 bases from J, with 14 bases between. CDR3 amino acids: CATSRDRGTRDTEAFF. The CDR3 region has the DNA TGTGCCACCAGCAGAGATAGGGGCACCCGGGACACTGAAGCTTTCTTT. Together with reference TRBV15 and TRBJ1-1, the CDR3 gives the full variable domain: DAMVIQNPRYQVTQFGKPVTLSCSQTLNHNVMYWYQQKSSQAPKLLFHYYDKDFNNEADTPDNFQSRRPNTSFCFLDIRSPGLGDTAMYLCATSRDRGTRDTEAFFGQGTRLTVV.

The rearrangement links TRBV4-3 to TRBJ2-3, with 7 bases lining up with TRBD2. Trimming at V came to 2 bases and at J to 4 bases, leaving 6 bases not matched to a gene. Per the germline V gene, CDR1 is LGHNA and CDR2 is YSLEER. This CDR3 is built from 15 residues. This CDR3 reads CASSQLGREADTQYF. The CDR3 DNA is TGCGCCAGCAGCCAATTAGGGAGGGAGGCAGATACGCAGTATTTT.

The rearrangement links TRBV15 to TRBJ2-6; 12 bases line up with TRBD1. Germline V gene data show CDR1 as LNHNV and CDR2 as YYDKDF (reference sequence). V was pared by 5 bases and J by 4 bases, with 9 bases of the junction left unmatched. This CDR3 spans 18 amino acids. DNA of the CDR3: TGTGCCACCAGCGAGGTGGGACAGGGGGCAACGGGGGCCAACGTCCTGACTTTC. Translating gives CATSEVGQGATGANVLTF.

The V and J genes are TRBV6-7 and TRBJ2-5, with 8 bases identical to TRBD1. TRBV6-7 belongs to the ORF category, with a function that is uncertain. This CDR3 contains 15 residues. V lost 5 bases and J lost 2; bases outside the gene matches: 7. The CDR3 reads CASSRPDREQETQYF. CDR3 bases: TGTGCCAGCAGTCGCCCGGACAGGGAGCAAGAGACCCAGTACTTC.

V gene TRBV2 combines with J gene TRBJ2-7, with 10 bases matching TRBD2. V lost 6 bases to trimming and J lost 4 bases; unmatched junction nucleotides: 6. CDR1 is SNHLY and CDR2 is FYNNEI in the germline V gene. This CDR3 comprises 14 residues. CDR3 DNA: TGTGCCAGCAGCTTAGGACTAGCGGTATACGAGCAGTACTTC. Translated, it gives CASSLGLAVYEQYF.

Here the CDR3 reads CASSPYGGEKLFF. DNA for the CDR3: TGTGCCAGCAGCCCCTACGGGGGTGAAAAACTGTTTTTT. This chain connects TRBV7-6 to TRBJ1-4; maybe TRBD1 (5 bases). The CDR3 loop spans 13 amino acids. Trimming cost V 5 bases and J 7 bases, with 11 bases left between them. Germline values: CDR1 SGHVS, CDR2 FNYEAQ.

The gene calls are TRBV30 and TRBJ1-1; 8 positions agree with TRBD1. With V trimmed by 3 bases and J by 1 base, 7 bases remained unmatched. The CDR3 consists of 15 residues. Germline lookup yields CDR1 GTSNPN and CDR2 SVGIG (reference sequence). The CDR3 DNA reads as TGTGCCTGGAGAGCACCCGACAGGGGGAACACTGAAGCTTTCTTT. Encoded protein: CAWRAPDRGNTEAFF.

The chain uses TRBV30 and TRBJ1-6; D gene ambiguous. Germline-derived CDR1 and CDR2 are GTSNPN and SVGIG (reference sequence). This CDR3 has 13 amino acids. Trimming removed 1 base at V and 4 bases at J, with 5 bases between. CDR3 DNA sequence: TGTGCCTGGAGTGGGCAGTATAATTCACCCCTCCACTTT. It specifies CAWSGQYNSPLHF.